These 2 T cell receptor beta chains were sequenced from one sample in a study of CD8 T cells in Susac syndrome. RNA was extracted with the RNeasy kit, and a quantity of 0.5 to 1 ug was reverse transcribed using random hexamers. Each CDR3 protein gets one entry after TCRdb re-called the immunoSEQ multiplex PCR reads with MiXCR. The data hold 200,000 to 250,000 distinct CDR3 sequences, with approximately 95% observed a single time. Input material: CD4+ T cells from PBMCs. These TCRs come from a human donor with multiple sclerosis.

The J gene is TRBJ1-1, the V gene TRBV3-1; D may be TRBD1 (5 bases). Trimming stripped 4 bases from V and 1 base from J, with 13 bases between. The CDR3 totals 15 residues. CDR1 and CDR2 from the germline V gene are LGHDT and YNNKEL (reference sequence). The chain's CDR3 is CASSPRQSWNTEAFF. The CDR3 DNA reads as TGTGCCAGCAGCCCCCGACAGAGTTGGAACACTGAAGCTTTCTTT.

The CDR3 nucleotides read TGTGCCAGCCGACGAGGCACTGAAGCTTTCTTT. Protein product: CASRRGTEAFF. V usage is TRBV6-5 and J usage is TRBJ1-1; D ambiguous. The germline V gene has CDR1 MNHEY and CDR2 SVGAGI. This CDR3 has 11 residues. V lost 8 bases to trimming and J lost 4 bases, with 8 bases between them.